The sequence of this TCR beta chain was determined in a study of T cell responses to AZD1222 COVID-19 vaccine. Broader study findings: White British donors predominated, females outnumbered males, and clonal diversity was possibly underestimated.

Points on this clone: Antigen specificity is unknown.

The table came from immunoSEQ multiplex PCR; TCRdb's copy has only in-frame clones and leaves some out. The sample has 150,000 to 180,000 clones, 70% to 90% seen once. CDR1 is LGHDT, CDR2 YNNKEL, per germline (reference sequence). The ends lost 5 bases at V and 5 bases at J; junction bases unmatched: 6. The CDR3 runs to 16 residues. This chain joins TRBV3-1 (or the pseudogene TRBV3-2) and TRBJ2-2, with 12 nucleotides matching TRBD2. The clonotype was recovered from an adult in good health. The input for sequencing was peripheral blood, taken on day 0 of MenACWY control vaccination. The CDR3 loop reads CASSKLAGGRTGELFF. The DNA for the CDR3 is TGTGCCAGCAGCAAACTAGCGGGGGGCAGAACCGGGGAGCTGTTTTTT.